Included here is one TCR beta chain sequence, with context. With 4 bases removed from V and 2 bases from J, the gap between germline ends came to 12 bases. CDR3 length: 15 residues. Germline V CDR1 and CDR2: KGHDR, SFDVKD. These data are taken from a study of CD8 T cells in ankylosing spondylitis. TCRdb processed the 5' RACE reads anew with MiXCR; each CDR3 protein has one entry. The sample has roughly 180,000 distinct CDR3 sequences; 8.5% to 10% are singletons. V usage is TRBV24-1 and J usage is TRBJ2-3, with a weak D call TRBD2 (6 bases). The clonotype comes from a female donor with ankylosing spondylitis or in good health (not recorded which). Sequenced input: blood, either unsorted or a sorted T cell fraction (not recorded which). The CDR3 loop is CATSDRRDFTDTQYF. The CDR3 bases are TGTGCCACCAGTGACCGGAGGGACTTCACAGATACGCAGTATTTT.